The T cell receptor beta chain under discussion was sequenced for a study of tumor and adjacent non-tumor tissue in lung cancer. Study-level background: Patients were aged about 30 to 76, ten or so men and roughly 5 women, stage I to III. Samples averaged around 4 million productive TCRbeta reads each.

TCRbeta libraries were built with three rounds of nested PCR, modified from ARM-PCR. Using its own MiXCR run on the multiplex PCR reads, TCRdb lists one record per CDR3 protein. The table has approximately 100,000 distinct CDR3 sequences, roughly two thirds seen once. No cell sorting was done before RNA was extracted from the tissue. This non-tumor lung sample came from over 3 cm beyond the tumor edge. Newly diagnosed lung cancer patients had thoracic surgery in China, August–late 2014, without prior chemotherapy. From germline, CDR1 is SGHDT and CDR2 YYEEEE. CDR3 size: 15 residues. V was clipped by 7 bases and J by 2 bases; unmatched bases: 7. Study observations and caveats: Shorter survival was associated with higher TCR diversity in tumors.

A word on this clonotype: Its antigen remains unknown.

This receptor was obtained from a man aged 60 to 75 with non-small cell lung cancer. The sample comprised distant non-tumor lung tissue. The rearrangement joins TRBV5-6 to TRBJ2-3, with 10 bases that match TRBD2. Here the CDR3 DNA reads TGTGCCAGCTGCTGGACTAGCGGATTCACAGATACGCAGTATTTT. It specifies CASCWTSGFTDTQYF.